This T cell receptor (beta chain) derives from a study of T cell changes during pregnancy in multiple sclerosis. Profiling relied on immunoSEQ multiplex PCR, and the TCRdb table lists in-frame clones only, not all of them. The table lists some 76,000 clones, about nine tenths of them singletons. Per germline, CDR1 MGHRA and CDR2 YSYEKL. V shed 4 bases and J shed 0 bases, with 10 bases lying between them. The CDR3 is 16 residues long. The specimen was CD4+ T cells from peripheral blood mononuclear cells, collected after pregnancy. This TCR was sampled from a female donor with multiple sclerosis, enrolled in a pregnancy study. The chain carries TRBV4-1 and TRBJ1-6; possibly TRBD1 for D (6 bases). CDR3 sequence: CASSRDTSSYNSPLHF. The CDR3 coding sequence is TGCGCCAGCAGCCGGGACACAAGCTCCTATAATTCACCCCTCCACTTT.